This entry lists 9 T cell receptor beta chains sequenced from one sample in a study of radiation and T cells in renal cell carcinoma (dated by TCRdb to about 2020). Sample time point, as interpreted from the label and publication: blood 2 weeks post-SBRT. The intended sense of this specimen's treatment or condition label: 15 Gy SBRT to primary tumor, nephrectomy 4 weeks later. The method was the immunoSEQ multiplex PCR assay. TCRdb carries this immuneACCESS record with in-frame sequences only. Its versions omit some clonotypes, under half of them owing to an unresolved V gene in the studies checked, with the rest unexplained. The sample table lists roughly 130,000 clones, around nine tenths of them with a count of one. The top ten clonotypes cover approximately 5.8% of the sample. Sequencing used blood, obtained from a patient whose treatment included radiotherapy and nephrectomy. The receptors derive from a woman aged 70-85 years with renal cell carcinoma.

This sequence joins TRBV6-5 and TRBJ2-5; 8 bases fit TRBD1. With V trimmed by 6 bases and J by 5 bases, 8 bases remained unmatched. From germline, CDR1 is MNHEY and CDR2 SVGAGI. There are 14 residues in the CDR3. CDR3 in amino acids: CASSHGQGGETQYF. The CDR3 coding sequence is TGTGCCAGCAGCCACGGACAGGGAGGCGAGACCCAGTACTTC.

The chain couples TRBV10-3 to TRBJ1-1; D is perhaps TRBD1 (5 bases). Trimming pared 6 bases from V and 0 bases from J, leaving 11 bases between. The CDR3 runs to 14 residues. Germline lookup yields CDR1 ENHRY and CDR2 SYGVKD. The CDR3, as DNA: TGTGCCATCAGCAGTAAGACAGTGAACACTGAAGCTTTCTTT. This encodes CAISSKTVNTEAFF.

Regarding this clone: One junction end does not reproduce the germline sequence, and a read error may be involved. V and J are TRBV7-7 and TRBJ2-1; possible D gene TRBD2, 5 bases. The CDR3 is 13 amino acids. The germline gives CDR1 SSHAT, CDR2 FNYEAQ (reference sequence). This chain's CDR3 is CASSLLPGNEQFF. CDR3 bases: TGTGCTAGCAGCTTGTTACCGGGGAATGAGCAGTTCTTC.

The rearrangement uses TRBV28 and TRBJ1-2, with TRBD1 matching 8 bases. The CDR3 has 14 amino acids. V dropped 4 bases and J dropped 7; count of bases not matched to a gene: 8. The germline V gene has CDR1 MDHEN and CDR2 SYDVKM. CDR3 region: CASSSTGQGGGYTF. In nucleotides, the CDR3 is TGTGCCAGCAGTTCTACAGGACAGGGCGGTGGCTACACCTTC.

The chain is built from TRBV30 and TRBJ1-2; 8 bases are a match to TRBD1. The junction had 10 bases not matched to a gene; V was cut back by 3 bases and J by 7 bases. The CDR3 totals 14 residues. The germline gives CDR1 GTSNPN, CDR2 SVGIG (reference sequence). CDR3 in amino acids: CAWSYQGALRGYTF. DNA of the CDR3: TGTGCCTGGAGCTATCAGGGGGCGCTTCGTGGCTACACCTTC.

The chain employs TRBV18 and TRBJ2-1; 11 nucleotides match TRBD1. Germline V lookup: CDR1 KGHSH, CDR2 LQKENI. Germline trimming cut 3 bases from V and 7 bases from J; bases unmatched to any gene: 5. The CDR3 contains 15 residues. CDR3 loop: CASSPGTGGGNEQFF. The CDR3 region has the DNA TGTGCCAGCTCACCCGGGACAGGGGGTGGGAATGAGCAGTTCTTC. The full variable domain, rest sourced from reference TRBV18 and TRBJ2-1, is NAGVMQNPRHLVRRRGQEARLRCSPMKGHSHVYWYRQLPEEGLKFMVYLQKENIIDESGMPKERFSAEFPKEGPSILRIQQVVRGDSAAYFCASSPGTGGGNEQFFGPGTRLTVL.

V and J are TRBV5-1 and TRBJ2-1, with D hard to call. V gave up 2 bases and J gave up 10 bases, with 10 bases separating them. Germline loops: CDR1 SGHRS, CDR2 YFSETQ. The CDR3 covers 12 residues. The CDR3 sequence: CASSLSAGEQFF. CDR3 bases: TGCGCCAGCAGCTTATCGGCCGGAGAGCAGTTCTTC.

This clone turned up a few times. V and J are TRBV29-1 and TRBJ1-1, with 7 bases identical to TRBD1. The CDR3 has 14 residues. CDR1 and CDR2 from the germline V gene are SQVTM and ANQGSEA. Trimming at V came to 6 bases and at J to 1 base, leaving 8 bases not matched to a gene. CDR3 protein: CSVPSGTANTEAFF. CDR3 in DNA: TGCAGCGTCCCCTCCGGGACAGCGAACACTGAAGCTTTCTTT.

The chain recombines TRBV6-4 with TRBJ2-7; D uncertain. The CDR3 loop spans 16 amino acids. Trimming took off 6 bases at V and 0 bases at J, with 18 bases between the two ends. CDR1 is MRHNA, CDR2 SNTAGT, per germline. Here the CDR3 reads CASSPLRTHCSYEQYF. As DNA, the CDR3 is TGTGCCAGCAGCCCTCTTCGGACCCATTGCTCCTACGAGCAGTACTTC.